This record covers a single T cell receptor beta chain. Its antigen is undetermined. Data came from immunoSEQ multiplex PCR; TCRdb stores just in-frame clones and leaves some out. The table for this sample gives around 140,000 clones. The entry originates in a study of T cell responses to AZD1222 COVID-19 vaccine. The study, taken as a whole, reports: Spike-specific TCR depth and breadth grew after two AZD1222 doses. Unmutated variant regions are reportedly targeted by nearly half of spike-specific TCRs. Among the donors, most were white British and more were female, and clonal diversity was possibly underestimated.

The CDR3 covers 15 residues. J was trimmed by 3 bases and V by 10 bases; bases with no gene match: 5. The germline V gene encodes CDR1 SNHLY and CDR2 FYNNEI. The chain recombines TRBV2 with TRBJ2-2; 13 bases align to TRBD2. The sequencing sample was made of peripheral blood. The TCR was taken from an adult in good health. The CDR3: CATGLAGADTGELFF. The CDR3 DNA sequence: TGTGCCACAGGACTAGCGGGGGCGGACACCGGGGAGCTGTTTTTT.